This T cell receptor (beta chain) originates from a study of beta chain features in type 1 diabetes (dated by TCRdb to about 2018). For context, the study as a whole: Mean age, gender distribution, total cell number and subset yield were not different between patients and healthy donors. A total of 90 million to 130 million sorted cells were examined across all samples, and a strong correlation was observed between cell number per subset and RNA yield. The study compared the TCRB repertoires of sorted circulating CD4+ T cell subsets in recently diagnosed type 1 diabetes patients with those in matched healthy donors. Naive and central memory subsets were obtained from all 28 donors, but regulatory and stem cell-like memory subsets were isolated from only 8 patients and roughly eight healthy donors. What the research found in general, with its limitations: Naive, central memory and regulatory TCRB repertoires appeared more similar among patients than among healthy donors. PCR might favor shorter templates, but patient and control samples were amplified and corrected together, so any skew would affect both groups equally. Because the HLA sub-analyses included only small numbers of individuals, any influence of HLA type on TCRB rearrangement was left unresolved. Fewer insertions and more nucleotide deletions at VDJ recombination sites were observed in patients with type 1 diabetes, implying thymic rearrangement abnormalities. Because cDNA was sequenced instead of genomic DNA, activated cells with high expression could be over-represented, although the groups did not differ in activation or CD3 levels. A moderate but significant shortening of TCRB CDR3 length was observed in type 1 diabetes patients in all four CD4+ subsets.

All of the isolated RNA was reverse transcribed with the High Capacity cDNA Reverse Transcription Kit, so expressed TCRB transcripts were sequenced. Naive, central memory and regulatory T cell samples underwent deep immunoSEQ sequencing, averaging approximately 3.3 million total reads per sample. Sorted cells were lysed in RLT buffer and RNA was extracted with DNase-treated RNeasy Micro or Mini kits, depending on cell number. Each cell subset was processed separately to prevent cross-contamination, with patient and healthy donor samples processed together. The immunoSEQ multiplex PCR was used to amplify TCRB sequences from cDNA, generating 87-bp fragments that spanned the CDR3 region. Sequencing of the amplicons was performed on the Illumina HiSeq platform. The original methods were these. PCR bias was computationally corrected using synthetic template baselines, reads within Hamming distance 2 were collapsed, and singletons that could not be merged were discarded. Reads were aligned against IMGT so that V, D and J genes, CDR3 length and insertions or deletions at six rearrangement sites could be assigned. Clonotype counts were normalized to sorted cell number within each subset before computing true diversity and Gini coefficients with the tcR R package. The overlap coefficient, calculated on TCRB nucleotide sequences, was used to quantify repertoire sharing. As a proxy for the pre-selection repertoire, out-of-frame TCRB sequences from naive cells were analyzed. TCRdb took over this immuneACCESS table, retaining in-frame rearrangements with V and J assigned. Such tables are incomplete; in checked studies, under half of the missing clones stem from an unresolved V gene, and the remainder is unexplained. The DNA gave D and trimming, while V, J and clone size come from that table. For this sample there are 390,000 or so clones; about 14% appear just once. The top ten clonotypes cover roughly 0.04% of the sample.

A note on this clone: The clone's antigen remains unknown. No much larger clone exists at a distance of one base, and base qualities are not known.

Trimming accounts for 4 bases at V and 4 bases at J, while the number of junction bases matched to no gene is 6. The germline V gene (reference sequence) yields LNHNV for CDR1 and YYDKDF for CDR2. The CDR3 spans 15 residues, from the cysteine through the phenylalanine. Of the read, only the CDR3 DNA is kept; its 45 bases are in frame from base 1. Each donor gave one peripheral blood draw, approximately 120 mL on average, collected into heparinised tubes. A BD FACSAria II was used to sort naive, central memory, regulatory and stem cell-like memory CD4+ T cells with a panel that included CD45RO, CCR7, CD25, CD127, CD95 and CD27. A purity above 98% was achieved for all sorted populations. PBMCs were isolated immediately by Lymphoprep density gradient centrifugation and stained directly without culture. To minimize batch effects, samples were stained and sorted in pairs, one healthy donor with one patient per experiment.

The chain was built from TRBV15 and TRBJ2-2; TRBD1 matches 7 bases in the middle. The TCR was taken from a man aged 25-45 years in good health. Material for sequencing was naive CD4+ T cells from blood. Taken with the paper, the label for cell subset or site translates to: true naive CD4+ T cells. The CDR3 region reads CATSNRGRVTGELFF. Here is the DNA: TGTGCCACCAGCAACAGGGGTCGTGTCACCGGGGAGCTGTTTTTT.